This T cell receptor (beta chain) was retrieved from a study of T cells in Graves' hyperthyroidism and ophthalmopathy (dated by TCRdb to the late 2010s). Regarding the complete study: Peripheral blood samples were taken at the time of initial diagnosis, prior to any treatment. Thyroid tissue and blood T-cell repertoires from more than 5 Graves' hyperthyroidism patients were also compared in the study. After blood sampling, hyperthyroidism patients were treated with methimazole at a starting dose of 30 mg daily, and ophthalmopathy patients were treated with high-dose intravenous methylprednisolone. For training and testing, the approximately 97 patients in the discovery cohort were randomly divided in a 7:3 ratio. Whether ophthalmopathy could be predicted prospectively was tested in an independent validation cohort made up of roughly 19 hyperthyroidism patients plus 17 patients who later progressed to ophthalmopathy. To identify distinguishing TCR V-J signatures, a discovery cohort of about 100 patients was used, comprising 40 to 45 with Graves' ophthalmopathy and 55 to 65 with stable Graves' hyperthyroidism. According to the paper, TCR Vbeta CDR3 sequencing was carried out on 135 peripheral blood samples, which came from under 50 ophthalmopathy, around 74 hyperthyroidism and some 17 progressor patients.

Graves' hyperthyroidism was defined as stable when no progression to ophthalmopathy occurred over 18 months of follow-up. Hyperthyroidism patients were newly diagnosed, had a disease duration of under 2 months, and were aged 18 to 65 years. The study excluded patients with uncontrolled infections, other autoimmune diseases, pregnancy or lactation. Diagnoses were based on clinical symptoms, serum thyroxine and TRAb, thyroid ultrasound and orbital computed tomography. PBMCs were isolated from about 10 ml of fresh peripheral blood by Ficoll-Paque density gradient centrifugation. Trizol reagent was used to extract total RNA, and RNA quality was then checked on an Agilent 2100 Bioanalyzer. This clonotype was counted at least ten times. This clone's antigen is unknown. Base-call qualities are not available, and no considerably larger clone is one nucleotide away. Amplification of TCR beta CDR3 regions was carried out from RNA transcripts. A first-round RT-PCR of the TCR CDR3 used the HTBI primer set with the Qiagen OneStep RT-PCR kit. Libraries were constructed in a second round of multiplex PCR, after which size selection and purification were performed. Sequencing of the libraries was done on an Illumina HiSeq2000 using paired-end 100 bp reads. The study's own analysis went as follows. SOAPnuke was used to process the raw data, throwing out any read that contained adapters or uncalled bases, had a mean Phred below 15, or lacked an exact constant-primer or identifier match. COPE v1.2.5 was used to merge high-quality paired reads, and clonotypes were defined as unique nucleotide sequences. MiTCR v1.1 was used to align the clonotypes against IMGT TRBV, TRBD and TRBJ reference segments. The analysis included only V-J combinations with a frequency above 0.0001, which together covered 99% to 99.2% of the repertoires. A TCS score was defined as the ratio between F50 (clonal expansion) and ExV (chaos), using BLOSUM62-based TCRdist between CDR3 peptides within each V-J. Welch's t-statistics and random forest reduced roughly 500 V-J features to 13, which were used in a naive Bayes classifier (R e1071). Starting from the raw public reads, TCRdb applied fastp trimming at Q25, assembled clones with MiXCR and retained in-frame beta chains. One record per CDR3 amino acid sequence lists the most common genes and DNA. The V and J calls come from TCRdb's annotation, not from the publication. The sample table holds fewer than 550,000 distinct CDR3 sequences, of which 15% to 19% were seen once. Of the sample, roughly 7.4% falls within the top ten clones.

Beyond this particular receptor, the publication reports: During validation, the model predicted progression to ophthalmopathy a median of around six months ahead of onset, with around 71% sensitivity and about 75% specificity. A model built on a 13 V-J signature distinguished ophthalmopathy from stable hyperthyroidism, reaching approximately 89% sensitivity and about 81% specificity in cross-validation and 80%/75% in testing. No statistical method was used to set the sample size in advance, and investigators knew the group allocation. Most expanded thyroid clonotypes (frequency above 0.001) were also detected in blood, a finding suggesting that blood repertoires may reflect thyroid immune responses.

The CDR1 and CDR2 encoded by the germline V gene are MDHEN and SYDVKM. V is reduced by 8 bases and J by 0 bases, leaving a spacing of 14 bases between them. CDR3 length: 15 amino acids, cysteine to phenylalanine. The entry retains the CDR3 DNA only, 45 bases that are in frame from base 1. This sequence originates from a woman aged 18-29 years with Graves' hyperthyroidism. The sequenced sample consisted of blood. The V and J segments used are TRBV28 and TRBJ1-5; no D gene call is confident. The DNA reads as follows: TGTGCCAGCGGTGGCTCGGGTGCTAGCAATCAGCCCCAGCATTTT. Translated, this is CASGGSGASNQPQHF.